The 12 T cell receptor beta chains presented below share a single source sample, sequenced in a study of T cells of healthy individuals. Each CDR3 protein gets one entry after TCRdb re-called the 5' RACE reads with MiXCR. The sample has 90,000 to 100,000 distinct CDR3 sequences, approximately 15% seen once; the top ten hold approximately 6%. The receptors originated from a human donor in good health.

This clonotype was detected a few times. The chain joins TRBV28 to TRBJ2-6; unclear D gene. V lost 4 bases, J lost 3 bases, and 7 bases lay in between. Germline V gene data show CDR1 as MDHEN and CDR2 as SYDVKM. The CDR3 spans 14 residues. The CDR3 DNA sequence: TGTGCCAGCAGTTCCAGAAGTGGGGCCAACGTCCTGACTTTC. As protein: CASSSRSGANVLTF.

This chain uses TRBV30 with TRBJ2-5; perhaps D is TRBD1 or TRBD2 (5 bases each). V was shortened by 5 bases and J by 5 bases, with 12 bases between the two germline ends. Germline CDR1 and CDR2: GTSNPN and SVGIG (reference sequence). This CDR3 spans 12 amino acids. The DNA for the CDR3 is TGTGCCTGGCGGCAGGGACCGGAGACCCAGTACTTC. The encoded protein is CAWRQGPETQYF.

This chain connects TRBV10-3 to TRBJ1-1; no definite D call. This CDR3 spans 14 amino acids. Germline CDR1 reads ENHRY; CDR2 reads SYGVKD. Trimming left V 2 bases short and J 5 bases short, with 12 bases between. CDR3 amino acids: CAISELTSGTEAFF. For the CDR3, the DNA is TGTGCCATCAGTGAGCTCACCTCGGGGACTGAAGCTTTCTTT.

The rearrangement joins TRBV10-3 to TRBJ2-5; D remains unclear. The CDR3 consists of 12 residues. CDR1 and CDR2 (germline): ENHRY, SYGVKD. V was shortened by 7 bases and J by 2 bases, with 8 bases between the two germline ends. CDR3 DNA: TGTGCCATCAAAGGGCAGCAAGAGACCCAGTACTTC. Its protein is CAIKGQQETQYF.

The table lists this clonotype with a few counts. The rearrangement uses TRBV4-2 and TRBJ2-3; no reliable D call. Trimming took 3 bases from V and 7 from J, leaving 14 bases between them. The V gene's germline CDR1 is LGHNA and CDR2 YNFKEQ. CDR3 length equals 14 residues. The CDR3 region has the DNA TGTGCCAGCAGCCAGGGCTCGTCTTTTAATACGCAGTATTTT. Protein: CASSQGSSFNTQYF.

This clonotype was counted at least ten times. The rearrangement links TRBV28 to TRBJ1-1, with D unclear. V was pared by 5 bases and J by 1 base, with 8 bases between. The CDR3 contains 13 residues. Germline CDR1 reads MDHEN; CDR2 reads SYDVKM. This chain's CDR3 is CASSGRQNTEAFF. CDR3 in DNA: TGTGCCAGCAGTGGGAGACAGAACACTGAAGCTTTCTTT.

This clonotype was counted between two and nine times. The genes are TRBV28 and TRBJ1-1; no firm D call. CDR1 MDHEN and CDR2 SYDVKM come from the germline V gene. Trimming removed 2 bases from V and 4 bases from J, with 8 bases in between. This CDR3 contains 13 residues. The CDR3, as DNA: TGTGCCAGCAGTTTAGGGGTCAGCACTGAAGCTTTCTTT. Translating it yields CASSLGVSTEAFF.

This clonotype showed up just a few times. The chain carries TRBV6-1 and TRBJ1-5; 7 bases agree with TRBD1. This CDR3 contains 17 residues. Germline lookup yields CDR1 MNHNS and CDR2 SASEGT. The junction had 8 bases not matched to a gene; V was cut back by 1 base and J by 2 bases. The CDR3 DNA reads TGTGCCAGCAGTGAAGGGAAGGGGGCGCTTCGCAATCAGCCCCAGCATTTT. Residues: CASSEGKGALRNQPQHF.

In its sample, this clonotype was seen a few times. The chain recombines TRBV27 with TRBJ1-2, with TRBD1 matching 7 bases. V lost 1 base, J lost 6 bases, and 14 bases stayed unmatched. The CDR3 sequence is 17 residues long. Per the germline V gene, CDR1 is MNHEY and CDR2 is SMNVEV (reference sequence). CDR3 coding DNA: TGTGCCAGCAGTTTATACTACTCCTCGGTCGGACAGGATGGCTACACCTTC. It specifies CASSLYYSSVGQDGYTF.

This clonotype was counted between two and nine times. The V gene is TRBV19, the J gene TRBJ2-5, with 11 bases matching TRBD1. Germline CDR1 LNHDA, CDR2 SQIVND (reference sequence). The CDR3 is 15 residues long. The V and J ends lost 3 bases and 3 bases, in that order; junction bases with no gene match: 3. The CDR3 coding sequence is TGTGCCAGTAGTATTCGGGGACAGGGGGAAGAGACCCAGTACTTC. Protein sequence: CASSIRGQGEETQYF.

The genes are TRBV19 and TRBJ1-2; 11 bases are shared with TRBD1. Germline trimming cut 9 bases from V and 8 bases from J; bases unmatched to any gene: 14. In germline, CDR1 is LNHDA, CDR2 SQIVND (reference sequence). The CDR3 is made up of 15 amino acids. The CDR3 is CASSPGTGGSNGYTF. In DNA form, the CDR3 reads TGTGCCAGCAGTCCCGGGACAGGGGGATCTAACGGCTACACCTTC.

The chain employs TRBV20-1 and TRBJ2-5, with 10 bases identical to TRBD1. CDR3 length: 17 amino acids. Trimming took 1 base from V and 0 from J; bases not matched to a gene: 8. Germline CDR1 and CDR2: DFQATT and SNEGSKA (reference sequence). The CDR3 nucleotides read TGCAGTGCTAGAGGCCCACCGGGACAGGGGTACCAAGAGACCCAGTACTTC. Encoded protein: CSARGPPGQGYQETQYF.